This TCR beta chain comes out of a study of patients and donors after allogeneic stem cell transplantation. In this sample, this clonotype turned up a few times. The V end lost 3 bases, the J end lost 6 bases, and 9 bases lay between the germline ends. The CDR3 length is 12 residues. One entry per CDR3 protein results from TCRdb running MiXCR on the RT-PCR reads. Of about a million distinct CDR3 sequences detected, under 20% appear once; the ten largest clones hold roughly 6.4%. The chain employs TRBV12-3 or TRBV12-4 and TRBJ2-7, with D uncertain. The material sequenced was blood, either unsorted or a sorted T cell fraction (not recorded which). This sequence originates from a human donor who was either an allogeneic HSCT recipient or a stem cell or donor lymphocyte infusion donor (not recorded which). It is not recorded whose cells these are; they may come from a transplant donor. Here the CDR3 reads CASSFAASEQYF. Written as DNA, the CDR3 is TGTGCCAGCAGTTTCGCGGCTTCCGAGCAGTACTTC.